One and the same sample provided the 24 T cell receptor beta chains below, sequenced in a study of blood T cell repertoires in COVID-19. Here immunoSEQ multiplex PCR was the method, and the copy in TCRdb shows in-frame clones only, minus some. Of under 250,000 clones listed, around nine tenths are singletons. The sample taken for sequencing was PBMCs or T cells enriched from blood (not recorded which). All receptors come from a woman in her thirties or forties who had been exposed to COVID-19.

This chain uses TRBV19 with TRBJ1-2, with D unclear. Between the trimmed V and J ends, which lost 6 bases and 7 bases, there was a span of 9 bases. CDR1 is LNHDA, CDR2 SQIVND, per germline (reference sequence). The CDR3 runs to 11 residues. CDR3 nucleotide sequence: TGTGCCAGTAGCGGGGAAATTGGCTACACCTTC. Its translation is CASSGEIGYTF.

This clone turned up a few times. The rearrangement joins TRBV7-2 to TRBJ1-4; 7 nucleotides line up with TRBD1. Germline lookup yields CDR1 SGHTA and CDR2 FQGNSA. V lost 3 bases, J lost 12 bases, and 4 bases stayed unmatched. The CDR3 totals 12 residues. CDR3 protein: CASSFSGGQLFF. The DNA for the CDR3 is TGTGCCAGCAGCTTTTCAGGGGGACAACTGTTTTTT.

The CDR3 DNA is TGTGCCAGTAGTATAGAGGGCAGGGTAGGCTCAGATACGCAGTATTTT. It is translated as CASSIEGRVGSDTQYF. This chain links TRBV19 with TRBJ2-3; TRBD1 might be the D (5 bases). The CDR3 is 16 residues long. Trimming stripped 0 bases from V and 4 bases from J, with 14 bases between. The germline CDR1 and CDR2 sequences are LNHDA and SQIVND (reference sequence).

The genes are TRBV11-3 and TRBJ1-3; TRBD1 matches at 7 bases. In germline, CDR1 is SGHNT, CDR2 YENEEA. The V and J ends lost 5 bases and 2 bases, in that order; junction bases with no gene match: 9. The CDR3 loop spans 16 amino acids. The CDR3 protein is CASSGRQGLAGNTIYF. The CDR3 bases are TGTGCCAGCAGCGGTCGACAGGGATTAGCTGGAAACACCATATATTTT.

This clone was observed once. The chain combines TRBV9 with TRBJ2-1; 7 positions match TRBD1. The CDR3 loop spans 15 amino acids. Germline V gene sequence: CDR1 SGDLS, CDR2 YYNGEE. V gave up 4 bases and J gave up 8 bases; unmatched junction bases: 12. CDR3 sequence reads: CASSPPTGARHEQFF. CDR3 nucleotides: TGTGCCAGCAGCCCTCCCACAGGGGCCCGCCATGAGCAGTTCTTC.

The CDR3 loop reads CASSSTTGGTSYGYTF. The CDR3 DNA follows: TGTGCCAGCAGTTCAACTACAGGGGGCACCAGCTATGGCTACACCTTC. The chain recombines TRBV28 with TRBJ1-2; 9 nucleotides match TRBD1. Losses at the gene ends were 4 bases for V and 4 bases for J; bases not matched to a gene: 10. Germline-derived CDR1 and CDR2 are MDHEN and SYDVKM. The CDR3 sequence is 16 residues long.

The count of this clone is one. V is TRBV19 and J is TRBJ2-2, with D possibly matching TRBD1 (6 bases). CDR3 length equals 14 residues. In germline, CDR1 is LNHDA, CDR2 SQIVND (reference sequence). V was clipped by 3 bases and J by 7 bases, with 12 bases between them. As DNA, the CDR3 is TGTGCCAGTAGTATCGCACAGGGTGGCGGGGAGCTGTTTTTT. This codes for CASSIAQGGGELFF. Full variable domain (missing parts from reference TRBV19 and TRBJ2-2): DGGITQSPKYLFRKEGQNVTLSCEQNLNHDAMYWYRQDPGQGLRLIYYSQIVNDFQKGDIAEGYSVSREKKESFPLTVTSAQKNPTAFYLCASSIAQGGGELFFGEGSRLTVL.

V gene TRBV7-9 combines with J gene TRBJ2-3; TRBD2 agrees at 7 bases. The CDR3 extends over 15 amino acids. V was clipped by 2 bases and J by 0 bases; unmatched bases: 2. The germline gives CDR1 SEHNR, CDR2 FQNEAQ (reference sequence). The CDR3, as DNA: TGTGCCAGCAGCTTAACTAGCGATAGCACAGATACGCAGTATTTT. This sequence encodes CASSLTSDSTDTQYF.

This chain connects TRBV7-3 to TRBJ2-6; 11 bases align to TRBD2. Per germline, CDR1 SGHTA and CDR2 FQGTGA. This CDR3 has 21 residues. J lost 2 bases, V lost 3 bases, and 15 bases had no gene match. CDR3 region: CASSLSLKLAGGLAGANVLTF. CDR3 bases: TGTGCCAGCAGCTTGTCGTTGAAGTTAGCGGGAGGGCTGGCTGGGGCCAACGTCCTGACTTTC.

The chain links TRBV10-2 to TRBJ2-3, with TRBD2 identical over 9 bases. This CDR3 spans 15 amino acids. After removal of 2 bases from V and 6 bases from J, the junction contained 6 bases not matched to a gene. Germline V lookup: CDR1 WSHSY, CDR2 SAAADI. The CDR3 sequence is CASSEGGLASDTQYF. The DNA of the CDR3 is TGCGCCAGCAGTGAGGGGGGACTAGCATCGGATACGCAGTATTTT.

This clone is a singleton in its sample. V gene TRBV7-9 combines with J gene TRBJ2-5; TRBD1 agrees at 7 bases. With V trimmed by 4 bases and J by 2 bases, 7 bases remained unmatched. This CDR3 is built from 15 residues. In germline, CDR1 is SEHNR, CDR2 FQNEAQ (reference sequence). As DNA, the CDR3 is TGTGCCAGCAGCTATCCACAGGGGCTGCAAGAGACCCAGTACTTC. Residues: CASSYPQGLQETQYF.

This sequence joins TRBV27 and TRBJ2-2, with D perhaps TRBD1 (6 bases). The CDR3 is 15 residues long. The ends were cut back, 3 bases at V and 2 bases at J, with 10 bases in the middle. Germline assignment: CDR1 MNHEY and CDR2 SMNVEV (reference sequence). The CDR3 DNA follows: TGTGCCAGCAGTTTTACAGGGTCTAACACCGGGGAGCTGTTTTTT. Translated: CASSFTGSNTGELFF.

The CDR3 DNA reads as TGTGCCAGCAGCTTAACGGGCGGGAGGGCCGGGAACATTCAGTACTTC. It encodes CASSLTGGRAGNIQYF. This sequence joins TRBV7-2 and TRBJ2-4; 9 bases match TRBD2. The V segment lost 2 bases and the J segment 7 bases; nucleotides outside the gene matches: 9. The CDR3 spans 16 residues. Germline V gene sequence: CDR1 SGHTA, CDR2 FQGNSA.

The rearrangement uses TRBV7-2 and TRBJ2-3; no clear D. Germline V lookup: CDR1 SGHTA, CDR2 FQGNSA. This CDR3 has 13 residues. V dropped 5 bases and J dropped 7 bases, with 13 bases sitting between them. The CDR3 region is CASSIYTVNTQYF. The CDR3, as DNA: TGTGCCAGCAGCATATATACGGTGAATACGCAGTATTTT. Drawing the rest from reference TRBV7-2 and TRBJ2-3, the complete variable domain is GAGVSQSPSNKVTEKGKDVELRCDPISGHTALYWYRQSLGQGLEFLIYFQGNSAPDKSGLPSDRFSAERTGGSVSTLTIQRTQQEDSAVYLCASSIYTVNTQYFGPGTRLTVL.

The chain has TRBV11-1 and TRBJ1-1, with TRBD1 as a possible D gene (5 bases). This CDR3 comprises 14 residues. Germline V gene data show CDR1 as SGHAT and CDR2 as FQDESV (reference sequence). The V end was cut by 5 bases, the J end by 5 bases, with 15 bases between. The CDR3 DNA follows: TGTGCCAGCAGCCAAAGCCAGGGTCAAACTGAAGCTTTCTTT. It encodes CASSQSQGQTEAFF.

CDR3 DNA sequence: TGTGCCAGCAGTGAAGCAGCGGGAGGAAACTACGAGCAGTACGTC. Its protein is CASSEAAGGNYEQYV. The chain couples TRBV2 to TRBJ2-7; 9 bases map to TRBD2. With 0 bases clipped from V and 3 bases from J, the junction kept 3 bases outside the gene matches. The CDR3 extends over 15 amino acids. CDR1 SNHLY and CDR2 FYNNEI come from the germline V gene.

The chain uses TRBV28 and TRBJ1-3; 7 bases are shared with TRBD1. The CDR3 extends over 17 amino acids. Losses at the gene ends were 1 base for V and 0 bases for J; bases not matched to a gene: 6. Germline CDR1 and CDR2: MDHEN and SYDVKM. The CDR3 loop reads CASSLYRDSFSGNTIYF. The DNA for the CDR3 is TGTGCCAGCAGTTTATACCGGGACAGCTTCTCTGGAAACACCATATATTTT.

J is TRBJ1-1 and V is TRBV6-2 or TRBV6-3; no reliable D call. Germline V gene sequence: CDR1 MNHEY, CDR2 SVGEGT. The CDR3 is 15 amino acids. Trimming pared 1 base from V and 5 bases from J, leaving 14 bases between. CDR3 sequence: CASSYLVASRTEAFF. DNA for the CDR3: TGTGCCAGCAGTTACTTGGTGGCCTCGAGGACTGAAGCTTTCTTT.

V is TRBV29-1 and J is TRBJ1-4; 10 nucleotides agree with TRBD1. Germline trimming cut 6 bases from V and 7 bases from J; bases unmatched to any gene: 5. The germline gives CDR1 SQVTM, CDR2 ANQGSEA. This CDR3 has 13 amino acids. CDR3 DNA: TGCAGCGTCTTGACAGGGGGCGTTGAAAAACTGTTTTTT. Its translation: CSVLTGGVEKLFF.

This sequence joins TRBV7-9 and TRBJ2-3, with D tentatively TRBD1 (6 bases). Trimming removed 5 bases at V and 0 bases at J, with 18 bases between. The CDR3 length is 17 residues. The germline V gene has CDR1 SEHNR and CDR2 FQNEAQ (reference sequence). The CDR3 DNA sequence: TGTGCCAGCAGCCCAAACCTGGGGGCATCTAGCACAGATACGCAGTATTTT. Translation gives CASSPNLGASSTDTQYF.

The chain combines TRBV3-1 (or the pseudogene TRBV3-2) with TRBJ1-1; D is uncertain. Germline-derived CDR1 and CDR2 are LGHDT and YNNKEL (reference sequence). The CDR3 sequence is 12 residues long. V lost 3 bases to trimming and J lost 3 bases, with 5 bases between them. The CDR3 DNA reads as TGTGCCAGCAGCCATTCCGACACTGAAGCTTTCTTT. Its protein is CASSHSDTEAFF.

This chain joins TRBV19 and TRBJ2-3; TRBD2 matches at 8 bases. The J segment lost 1 base and the V segment lost 1 base, leaving 10 bases of the junction unmatched. CDR3 length: 18 amino acids. CDR1 is LNHDA and CDR2 is SQIVND in the germline V gene (reference sequence). CDR3: CASSIGTYGRAGTDTQYF. Here the CDR3 DNA reads TGTGCCAGTAGTATAGGGACGTACGGGAGGGCCGGCACAGATACGCAGTATTTT.

This chain links TRBV27 with TRBJ1-2; maybe TRBD1 (5 bases). V was clipped by 3 bases and J by 4 bases, with 12 bases between them. CDR1 and CDR2 from the germline V gene are MNHEY and SMNVEV (reference sequence). CDR3 length: 14 residues. The chain's CDR3 is CASSFEGVGYGYTF. In DNA form, the CDR3 reads TGTGCCAGCAGTTTTGAAGGGGTCGGCTATGGCTACACCTTC.

This clone was counted a single time. J is TRBJ2-2 and V is TRBV7-3, with 8 positions matching TRBD2. The CDR3 extends over 14 amino acids. V dropped 7 bases and J dropped 0; count of bases not matched to a gene: 1. Per the germline V gene, CDR1 is SGHTA and CDR2 is FQGTGA. CDR3 loop: CASTGLANTGELFF. DNA for the CDR3: TGTGCCAGCACGGGACTAGCGAACACCGGGGAGCTGTTTTTT.